The sequence of this T cell receptor beta chain was determined in a study of cytomegalovirus exposure and HLA in healthy donors. Overall study results and limits: Earlier analysis looked at TCR beta V segments, and most were productive about 90% or about 30% of the time.

Looked up from germline, CDR1 is SNHLY and CDR2 is FYNNEI. Between the trimmed V and J ends, which lost 3 bases and 0 bases, there was a span of 9 bases. The CDR3 sequence is 14 residues long. Worth noting for this clone: What it binds is unknown.

A multiplex PCR was run with 60 Vbeta primers and 13 Jbeta primers. Measured with immunoSEQ multiplex PCR; TCRdb has only the in-frame clones, and not every one. The sample includes some 65,000 clones, 62% of them seen just once. This clonotype was sampled from a man aged 25-45 years in good health and CMV-seronegative. Sequences were obtained from PBMCs. The chain employs TRBV2 and TRBJ2-7; D perhaps matches TRBD1 (6 bases). CDR3 nucleotide sequence: TGTGCCAGCAGTGAGCAGGGGCGCTCCTACGAGCAGTACTTC. It is translated as CASSEQGRSYEQYF.